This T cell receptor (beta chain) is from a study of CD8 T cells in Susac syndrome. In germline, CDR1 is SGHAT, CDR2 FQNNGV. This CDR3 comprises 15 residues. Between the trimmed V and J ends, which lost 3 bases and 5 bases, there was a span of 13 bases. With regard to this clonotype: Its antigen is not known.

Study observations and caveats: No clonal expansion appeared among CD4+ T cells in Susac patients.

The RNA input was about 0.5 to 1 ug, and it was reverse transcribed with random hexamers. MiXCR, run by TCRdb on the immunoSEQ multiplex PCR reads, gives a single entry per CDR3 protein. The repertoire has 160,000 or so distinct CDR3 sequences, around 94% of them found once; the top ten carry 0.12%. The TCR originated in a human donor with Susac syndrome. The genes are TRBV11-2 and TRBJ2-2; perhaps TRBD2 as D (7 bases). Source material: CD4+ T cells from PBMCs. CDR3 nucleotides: TGTGCCAGCAGCTTGGGGGGGGCGCTGACCGGGGAGCTGTTTTTT. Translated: CASSLGGALTGELFF. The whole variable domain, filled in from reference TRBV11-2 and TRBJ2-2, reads EAGVAQSPRYKIIEKRQSVAFWCNPISGHATLYWYQQILGQGPKLLIQFQNNGVVDDSQLPKDRFSAERLKGVDSTLKIQPAKLEDSAVYLCASSLGGALTGELFFGEGSRLTVL.